Each of the 19 T cell receptor beta chains below was sequenced from the same sample in a study of radiation and T cells in renal cell carcinoma. Regarding time point: baseline pretreatment blood. Treatment meaning: 15 Gy SBRT to primary tumor, nephrectomy 4 weeks later. TCRdb's table, derived via immunoSEQ multiplex PCR, lists solely in-frame clones and lacks some. The sample includes some 150,000 clones, around 78% of them seen just once. Here the sequenced sample was blood, taken from a patient whose treatment included radiotherapy and nephrectomy. These receptors all come from a woman aged 45-65 years with renal cell carcinoma.

This sequence joins TRBV25-1 and TRBJ2-7, with TRBD2 matching over 7 bases. V shed 7 bases, J shed 3 bases, and the junction held 3 bases outside the gene matches. CDR1 MGHDK and CDR2 SYGVNS come from the germline V gene. The CDR3 contains 12 residues. The CDR3: CASTWGGYEQYF. For the CDR3, the DNA is TGTGCCAGCACTTGGGGGGGCTACGAGCAGTACTTC.

This clone was counted between two and nine times. J is TRBJ1-4 and V is TRBV10-3; D remains unclear. This CDR3 contains 12 residues. In germline, CDR1 is ENHRY, CDR2 SYGVKD. V lost 3 bases, J lost 13 bases, and 12 bases lay in between. The CDR3 loop reads CAISDYDIGLFF. As DNA, the CDR3 is TGTGCCATCAGTGACTACGACATTGGACTGTTTTTT.

This clone appeared a single time. The gene calls are TRBV2 and TRBJ1-5; D uncertain. The CDR3 covers 11 residues. Germline CDR1 is SNHLY and CDR2 is FYNNEI. Between the trimmed V and J ends, which lost 6 bases and 9 bases, there was a span of 9 bases. The CDR3 DNA is TGTGCCAGCAGAGGACTTGGGCCCCAGCATTTT. Protein sequence: CASRGLGPQHF.

The rearrangement links TRBV9 to TRBJ2-7, with 9 bases matching TRBD2. Germline V gene data show CDR1 as SGDLS and CDR2 as YYNGEE. CDR3 length: 13 amino acids. V was pared by 2 bases and J by 6 bases, with 3 bases of the junction left unmatched. CDR3 amino acids: CASSVILAGEQYF. CDR3 coding DNA: TGTGCCAGCAGCGTCATACTAGCGGGCGAGCAGTACTTC.

The chain combines TRBV4-1 with TRBJ2-7; D is tentatively TRBD1 or TRBD2 (5 bases each). This CDR3 contains 16 residues. Germline V gene data show CDR1 as MGHRA and CDR2 as YSYEKL. Trimming stripped 1 base from V and 0 bases from J, with 13 bases between. The CDR3 DNA reads TGCGCCAGCAGCCAAGGAGGAGGCAGGGCCTCCTACGAGCAGTACTTC. The encoded protein is CASSQGGGRASYEQYF.

The genes are TRBV27 and TRBJ2-2; TRBD1 might be the D (5 bases). CDR1 is MNHEY, CDR2 SMNVEV, per germline (reference sequence). The V end was cut by 5 bases, the J end by 3 bases, with 16 bases between. The CDR3 has 16 amino acids. The CDR3 loop reads CASSLRGIGYTGELFF. CDR3 bases: TGTGCCAGCAGTCTAAGGGGTATCGGATACACCGGGGAGCTGTTTTTT.

There are a few counts of this clone. V is TRBV5-4 and J is TRBJ1-1; 7 nucleotides align to TRBD1. Germline-derived CDR1 and CDR2 are SGHNT and YYREEE (reference sequence). This CDR3 contains 13 residues. The ends lost 5 bases at V and 2 bases at J; junction bases unmatched: 3. CDR3: CASRRDSNTEAFF. The DNA for the CDR3 is TGTGCCAGCAGACGGGACAGTAACACTGAAGCTTTCTTT.

The chain employs TRBV9 and TRBJ2-2, with D perhaps TRBD1 (6 bases). V lost 3 bases, J lost 1 base, and 16 bases lay in between. The germline V gene has CDR1 SGDLS and CDR2 YYNGEE. The CDR3 contains 17 residues. CDR3 protein: CASSAPYRDKNTGELFF. CDR3 in DNA: TGTGCCAGCAGCGCTCCCTACCGGGACAAGAACACCGGGGAGCTGTTTTTT.

This chain uses TRBV25-1 with TRBJ2-7, with 7 bases fitting TRBD1. The germline V gene encodes CDR1 MGHDK and CDR2 SYGVNS. The CDR3 has 16 residues. Trimming at V came to 2 bases and at J to 1 base, leaving 8 bases not matched to a gene. The CDR3: CASSELSGGSSYEQYF. CDR3 DNA sequence: TGTGCCAGCAGTGAACTGTCAGGGGGTAGTTCCTACGAGCAGTACTTC.

This chain connects TRBV7-2 to TRBJ1-5; D is unclear. Germline V gene data show CDR1 as SGHTA and CDR2 as FQGNSA. Trimming shortened V by 8 bases and J by 0 bases, and 8 bases separated the two germline ends. There are 13 residues in the CDR3. CDR3 coding DNA: TGTGCCAGCGGGCAGAATAGCAATCAGCCCCAGCATTTT. Translated, it gives CASGQNSNQPQHF.

The chain links TRBV10-3 to TRBJ2-2; 9 bases are shared with TRBD1. The CDR3 has 15 amino acids. V dropped 9 bases and J dropped 2; count of bases not matched to a gene: 7. Per germline, CDR1 ENHRY and CDR2 SYGVKD. CDR3 in amino acids: CAILRTGVNTGELFF. The CDR3 coding sequence is TGTGCCATTTTACGGACAGGGGTTAACACCGGGGAGCTGTTTTTT.

This clone has just a few counts. V usage is TRBV25-1 and J usage is TRBJ2-5; D is perhaps TRBD2 (6 bases). Trimming took 10 bases from V and 5 from J, leaving 14 bases between them. The CDR3 is 12 amino acids. From germline, CDR1 is MGHDK and CDR2 SYGVNS. CDR3 sequence (DNA): TGTGCCACGCGGGGATCCGGGGAGACCCAGTACTTC. It encodes CATRGSGETQYF.

V usage is TRBV27 and J usage is TRBJ1-3; D not resolved. V dropped 9 bases and J dropped 0 bases, with 27 bases sitting between them. Germline CDR1 MNHEY, CDR2 SMNVEV (reference sequence). The CDR3 covers 19 residues. The CDR3 loop is CARGNLERVPGPSGNTIYF. The CDR3 nucleotides read TGTGCCAGAGGGAACCTAGAAAGGGTACCAGGCCCCTCTGGAAACACCATATATTTT.

This clone was recorded at least ten times. The chain links TRBV10-1 to TRBJ2-5, with D possibly matching TRBD2 (6 bases). In germline, CDR1 is WNHNN, CDR2 SYGVQD (reference sequence). CDR3 length: 16 residues. The ends were cut back, 7 bases at V and 2 bases at J, with 20 bases in the middle. This chain's CDR3 is CASMTQRAEPQETQYF. CDR3 in DNA: TGCGCCAGCATGACCCAGCGGGCGGAGCCTCAAGAGACCCAGTACTTC.

This chain links TRBV6-6 with TRBJ1-2; no definite D call. This CDR3 spans 13 amino acids. V was clipped by 8 bases and J by 6 bases, with 16 bases between them. Germline V gene data show CDR1 as MNHNY and CDR2 as SVGAGI (reference sequence). The CDR3 DNA reads as TGTGCCAGCGGTCTAAGGCGCCCCGATGGCTACACCTTC. This gives the protein CASGLRRPDGYTF.

The chain employs TRBV30 and TRBJ1-2; D is possibly TRBD1 (5 bases). V was pared by 4 bases and J by 7 bases, with 16 bases between. Germline CDR1 and CDR2: GTSNPN and SVGIG (reference sequence). The CDR3 consists of 13 residues. The CDR3 DNA follows: TGTGCCTGGAACAGACAGCCAGGCGGTGGCTACACCTTC. Amino acid sequence: CAWNRQPGGGYTF.

V gene TRBV6-4 combines with J gene TRBJ1-2; TRBD1 might be the D (6 bases). Germline V gives CDR1 MRHNA, CDR2 SNTAGT. This CDR3 is 13 amino acids long. V was shortened by 3 bases and J by 5 bases, with 10 bases between the two germline ends. CDR3 coding DNA: TGTGCCAGCAGTGAAACACAGGGATATGGCTACACCTTC. Translation gives CASSETQGYGYTF.

This clone has a single count. The V and J genes are TRBV4-1 and TRBJ2-7, with D perhaps assigned TRBD1 or TRBD2 (5 bases each). There are 14 residues in the CDR3. V lost 1 base and J 6 bases, leaving 13 bases between the germline ends. Per the germline V gene, CDR1 is MGHRA and CDR2 is YSYEKL. The CDR3 DNA reads as TGCGCCAGCAGCCAAGGGGGGACCGCAAGCGAGCAGTACTTC. This encodes CASSQGGTASEQYF.

V is TRBV5-6 and J is TRBJ2-3; D is uncertain. Germline V CDR1 and CDR2: SGHDT, YYEEEE. The length of the CDR3 is 13 residues. V was shortened by 0 bases and J by 4 bases, with 6 bases between the two germline ends. CDR3 nucleotides: TGTGCCAGCAGCTTGGCAGTCCCAGATACGCAGTATTTT. Its translation is CASSLAVPDTQYF.